This TCR beta chain was sequenced during a study of long-term antiretroviral therapy in people with HIV. Overall study: The 2015 recommendation for immediate ART came about a decade after the earliest samples.

Every specimen held between about 0.9-11 million cryopreserved PBMC. These were thawed and washed before DNA extraction. This clone appeared a single time. The germline V and J ends were trimmed by 4 bases and 0 bases, with 6 bases remaining between them. This CDR3 has 14 residues. Looked up from germline, CDR1 is LNHDA and CDR2 is SQIVND (reference sequence). The assay used was immunoSEQ (version v3.0), run at survey level. Clones were sequenced by immunoSEQ multiplex PCR, and TCRdb holds only the in-frame ones, with some missing. The sample lists 25,000 to 30,000 clones, about 84% seen once, with about 10% in the top ten.

The origin of this receptor is a man aged 18 to 29 with HIV. The chain joins TRBV19 to TRBJ2-2; weak D call: TRBD1 (5 bases). The sample consisted of unsorted PBMCs, taken 0.8 years before starting antiretroviral therapy. Here the CDR3 reads CASSKTANTGELFF. The CDR3 DNA is TGTGCCAGTAGTAAGACAGCGAACACCGGGGAGCTGTTTTTT. Looking up the rest from reference TRBV19 and TRBJ2-2 gives the full variable domain: DGGITQSPKYLFRKEGQNVTLSCEQNLNHDAMYWYRQDPGQGLRLIYYSQIVNDFQKGDIAEGYSVSREKKESFPLTVTSAQKNPTAFYLCASSKTANTGELFFGEGSRLTVL.